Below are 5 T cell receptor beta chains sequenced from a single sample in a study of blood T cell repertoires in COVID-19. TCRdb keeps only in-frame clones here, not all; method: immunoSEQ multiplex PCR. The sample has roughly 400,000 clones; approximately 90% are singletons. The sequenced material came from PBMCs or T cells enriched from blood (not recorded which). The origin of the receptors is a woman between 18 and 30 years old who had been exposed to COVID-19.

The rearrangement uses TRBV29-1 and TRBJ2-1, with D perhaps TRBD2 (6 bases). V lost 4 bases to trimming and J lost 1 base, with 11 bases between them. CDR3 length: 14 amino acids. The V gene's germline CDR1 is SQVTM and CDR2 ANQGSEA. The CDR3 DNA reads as TGCAGCGTTGTTCGCGGGGCTTCCTACAATGAGCAGTTCTTC. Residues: CSVVRGASYNEQFF.

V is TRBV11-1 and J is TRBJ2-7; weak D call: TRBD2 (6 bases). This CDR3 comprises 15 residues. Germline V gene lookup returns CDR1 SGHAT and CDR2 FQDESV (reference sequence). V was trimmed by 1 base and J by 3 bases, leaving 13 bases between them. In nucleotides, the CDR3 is TGTGCCAGCAGCTTAGATGGGCGGGGTAGCTACGAGCAGTACTTC. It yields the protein CASSLDGRGSYEQYF.

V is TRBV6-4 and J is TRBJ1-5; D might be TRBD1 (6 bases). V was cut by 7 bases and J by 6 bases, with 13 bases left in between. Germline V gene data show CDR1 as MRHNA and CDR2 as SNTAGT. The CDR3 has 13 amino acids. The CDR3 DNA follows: TGTGCCAGCAAACGGACAGTCACTCAGCCCCAGCATTTT. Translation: CASKRTVTQPQHF.

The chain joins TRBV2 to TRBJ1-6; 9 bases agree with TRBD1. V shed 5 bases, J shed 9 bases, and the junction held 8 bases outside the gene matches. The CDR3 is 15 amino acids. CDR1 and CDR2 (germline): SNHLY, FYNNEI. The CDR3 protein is CASSPLGQGGSPLHF. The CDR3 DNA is TGTGCCAGCAGTCCCCTGGGACAGGGTGGTTCACCCCTCCACTTT.

CDR3 sequence reads: CASSFGGVANEQFF. The CDR3 DNA reads as TGTGCCAGCAGTTTCGGGGGAGTAGCCAATGAGCAGTTCTTC. The rearrangement joins TRBV27 to TRBJ2-1; D possibly corresponds to TRBD2 (6 bases). The V gene lost 3 bases and the J gene lost 6 bases, with 12 bases spanning the gap. CDR1 and CDR2 (germline): MNHEY, SMNVEV (reference sequence). There are 14 residues in the CDR3.